This entry lists 24 T cell receptor beta chains sequenced from one sample in a study of chemoradiotherapy in HPV16-positive cancers. TCRdb's copy holds only in-frame clones and misses some; the assay was immunoSEQ multiplex PCR. The table shows thousands of clones, with approximately 80% occurring only once. Sample: tumor tissue, taken from a patient who underwent chemoradiotherapy. The origin of the receptors is a human donor with HPV-associated anogenital cancer.

The V call is TRBV7-9, the J call TRBJ1-3, with D maybe TRBD1 (5 bases). V dropped 0 bases and J dropped 4 bases, with 10 bases sitting between them. Germline CDR1 SEHNR, CDR2 FQNEAQ (reference sequence). The CDR3 is made up of 15 amino acids. This CDR3 is CASSLASGTGNTIYF. The CDR3 bases are TGTGCCAGCAGCTTAGCGTCAGGGACGGGAAACACCATATATTTT.

V and J are TRBV5-6 and TRBJ1-2, with 8 bases identical to TRBD1. Germline V gives CDR1 SGHDT, CDR2 YYEEEE. Trimming removed 0 bases from V and 2 bases from J; junction bases left unmatched: 3. The CDR3 is 15 amino acids. The CDR3 region is CASSLGQGKNYGYTF. The CDR3 DNA reads as TGTGCCAGCAGCTTGGGACAGGGGAAAAACTATGGCTACACCTTC.

This clone was detected a few times. This chain connects TRBV29-1 to TRBJ2-5; TRBD1 agrees at 12 bases. Trimming took 7 bases from V and 5 from J; bases not matched to a gene: 2. The CDR3 covers 12 residues. CDR1 and CDR2 from the germline V gene are SQVTM and ANQGSEA. As DNA, the CDR3 is TGCAGCGGTGGGACAGGGGGCGAGACCCAGTACTTC. This codes for CSGGTGGETQYF.

The chain employs TRBV30 and TRBJ1-6; TRBD1 agrees at 9 bases. Trimming cost V 3 bases and J 8 bases; bases outside gene matches: 8. This CDR3 spans 15 amino acids. From germline, CDR1 is GTSNPN and CDR2 SVGIG (reference sequence). The CDR3 nucleotides are TGTGCCTGGAGCGCTCCGGGACAGGGTTATTCACCCCTCCACTTT. Translation: CAWSAPGQGYSPLHF.

The rearrangement joins TRBV18 to TRBJ1-3; TRBD1 is a possible D gene (6 bases). The CDR3 covers 15 residues. The germline gives CDR1 KGHSH, CDR2 LQKENI. Deletions cut 3 bases from V and 4 bases from J, with 13 bases between. DNA of the CDR3: TGTGCCAGCTCACCGTCCCAGGGGTTCGGAAACACCATATATTTT. It yields the protein CASSPSQGFGNTIYF. The full variable domain, in which reference TRBV18 and TRBJ1-3 provide the parts outside the CDR3, is NAGVMQNPRHLVRRRGQEARLRCSPMKGHSHVYWYRQLPEEGLKFMVYLQKENIIDESGMPKERFSAEFPKEGPSILRIQQVVRGDSAAYFCASSPSQGFGNTIYFGEGSWLTVV.

This chain connects TRBV6-1 to TRBJ1-2, with D maybe TRBD1 (5 bases). The ends were cut back, 1 base at V and 0 bases at J, with 12 bases in the middle. Looked up from germline, CDR1 is MNHNS and CDR2 is SASEGT. This CDR3 spans 16 amino acids. The CDR3 reads CASSEGVGATNYGYTF. The CDR3 region has the DNA TGTGCCAGCAGTGAAGGTGTCGGGGCTACTAACTATGGCTACACCTTC.

CDR3 DNA: TGTGCCAGCAGCTTAAACCAGGGAGGAGAGACCCAGTACTTC. This sequence encodes CASSLNQGGETQYF. J is TRBJ2-5 and V is TRBV7-9; TRBD2 is a possible D gene (6 bases). This CDR3 is 14 amino acids long. V lost 2 bases to trimming and J lost 4 bases, with 11 bases between them. In germline, CDR1 is SEHNR, CDR2 FQNEAQ (reference sequence).

V and J are TRBV9 and TRBJ2-7; maybe TRBD2 (6 bases). Deletions cut 5 bases from V and 3 bases from J, with 18 bases between. Germline assignment: CDR1 SGDLS and CDR2 YYNGEE. The CDR3 has 15 residues. In DNA, the CDR3 is TGTGCCAGCAGTAAATCGGGACTCGATGACTACGAGCAGTACTTC. The encoded protein is CASSKSGLDDYEQYF.

This chain uses TRBV2 with TRBJ1-1, with D possibly being TRBD1 (6 bases). This CDR3 has 13 amino acids. In germline, CDR1 is SNHLY, CDR2 FYNNEI. V dropped 7 bases and J dropped 1 base, with 10 bases sitting between them. CDR3 sequence: CASTRTENTEAFF. The CDR3 nucleotides read TGTGCCAGCACCCGGACAGAGAACACTGAAGCTTTCTTT.

The V gene is TRBV4-1, the J gene TRBJ2-7; D gene unclear. Trimming removed 0 bases from V and 3 bases from J, with 9 bases in between. This CDR3 region has 14 residues. Germline values: CDR1 MGHRA, CDR2 YSYEKL. The CDR3 DNA is TGCGCCAGCAGCCAAGAACCAGACGGCTACGAGCAGTACTTC. It translates to CASSQEPDGYEQYF.

The J gene is TRBJ1-1, the V gene TRBV2; no clear D. Trimming shortened V by 2 bases and J by 7 bases, and 17 bases separated the two germline ends. This CDR3 has 15 residues. CDR1 is SNHLY and CDR2 is FYNNEI in the germline V gene. Written as DNA, the CDR3 is TGTGCCAGCAGTGAAAGGCGGGGAACGAGTGATGAAGCTTTCTTT. It encodes CASSERRGTSDEAFF.

This clone was observed a single time. The chain joins TRBV4-1 to TRBJ2-7; 9 bases align to TRBD1. This CDR3 has 17 amino acids. V lost 1 base, J lost 4 bases, and 11 bases stayed unmatched. Germline V gene lookup returns CDR1 MGHRA and CDR2 YSYEKL. The CDR3 loop is CASSQGVSTGGAYEQYF. CDR3 nucleotide sequence: TGCGCCAGCAGCCAAGGAGTATCTACAGGGGGCGCGTACGAGCAGTACTTC.

This sequence joins TRBV11-3 and TRBJ2-3; a possible D gene is TRBD1 (6 bases). In germline, CDR1 is SGHNT, CDR2 YENEEA. V shed 1 base and J shed 0 bases, with 11 bases lying between them. CDR3 length equals 16 residues. The CDR3 bases are TGTGCCAGCAGCTTAGTCACAGGGTCTAGCACAGATACGCAGTATTTT. This encodes CASSLVTGSSTDTQYF.

The chain couples TRBV30 to TRBJ1-6, with D perhaps matching TRBD1 (6 bases). The germline CDR1 and CDR2 sequences are GTSNPN and SVGIG (reference sequence). The CDR3 covers 16 residues. V shed 2 bases and J shed 7 bases, with 18 bases lying between them. CDR3 DNA sequence: TGTGCCTGGAGTACCCGACAGGTTTTTCGGAATTCACCCCTCCACTTT. Amino acids: CAWSTRQVFRNSPLHF. The full variable domain, completed using reference TRBV30 and TRBJ1-6, is SQTIHQWPATLVQPVGSPLSLECTVEGTSNPNLYWYRQAAGRGLQLLFYSVGIGQISSEVPQNLSASRPQDRQFILSSKKLLLSDSGFYLCAWSTRQVFRNSPLHFGNGTRLTVT.

V gene TRBV14 combines with J gene TRBJ2-1; 7 bases map to TRBD1. The CDR3 totals 15 residues. Germline V gene data show CDR1 as SGHDN and CDR2 as FVKESK. V dropped 4 bases and J dropped 5; count of bases not matched to a gene: 8. The CDR3 loop is CASSPRRGIHNEQFF. The CDR3 region has the DNA TGTGCCAGCAGCCCCCGCAGGGGGATCCACAATGAGCAGTTCTTC.

J is TRBJ2-2 and V is TRBV6-4; no clear D gene. Per germline, CDR1 MRHNA and CDR2 SNTAGT. This CDR3 is 13 amino acids long. Trimming removed 0 bases from V and 4 bases from J, with 3 bases in between. Here the CDR3 reads CASSDSATGELFF. The CDR3 DNA is TGTGCCAGCAGTGACTCGGCCACCGGGGAGCTGTTTTTT.

The count of this clone is one. This chain links TRBV7-9 with TRBJ1-4, with TRBD1 matching over 7 bases. The CDR3 is made up of 16 amino acids. V shed 4 bases and J 8 bases; nucleotides not matched to a gene: 13. CDR1 and CDR2 from the germline V gene are SEHNR and FQNEAQ (reference sequence). In DNA form, the CDR3 reads TGTGCCAGCAGCTCCCCCCAGGGGGGAGGGGGAGAAAAACTGTTTTTT. Its translation is CASSSPQGGGGEKLFF.

The rearrangement uses TRBV2 and TRBJ2-2, with TRBD1 matching 9 bases. Germline V gene data show CDR1 as SNHLY and CDR2 as FYNNEI. With V trimmed by 7 bases and J by 3 bases, 6 bases remained unmatched. CDR3 size: 15 residues. The DNA of the CDR3 is TGTGCCAGCAAGGGGGACAGGGTAGACACCGGGGAGCTGTTTTTT. As protein: CASKGDRVDTGELFF.

Regarding this clone: The germline gene is not matched at one end of the junction; a read error may be the cause. The chain carries TRBV2 and TRBJ2-7, with D unresolved. Germline V lookup: CDR1 SNHLY, CDR2 FYNNEI. The CDR3 length is 13 residues. This CDR3 reads CASRPTEIYEQCF. The CDR3 DNA follows: TGTGCCAGCAGGCCCACCGAGATCTACGAGCAGTGCTTC.

This clone was recorded only once. The chain uses TRBV11-2 and TRBJ2-2; TRBD2 might be the D (5 bases). V lost 0 bases and J lost 5, with 7 bases in between. CDR1 and CDR2 (germline): SGHAT, FQNNGV. The length of the CDR3 is 14 residues. The CDR3 sequence: CASSLETTTGELFF. The CDR3 nucleotides read TGTGCCAGCAGCTTAGAGACTACTACCGGGGAGCTGTTTTTT. The whole variable domain, filled in from reference TRBV11-2 and TRBJ2-2, reads EAGVAQSPRYKIIEKRQSVAFWCNPISGHATLYWYQQILGQGPKLLIQFQNNGVVDDSQLPKDRFSAERLKGVDSTLKIQPAKLEDSAVYLCASSLETTTGELFFGEGSRLTVL.

Points on this clone: One end of the junction does not line up with germline, which may come from a read error. The chain couples TRBV7-7 to TRBJ2-5; the match to TRBD1 covers 9 bases. The CDR3 has 16 amino acids. Germline V gene data show CDR1 as SSHAT and CDR2 as FNYEAQ (reference sequence). The CDR3 spells CASSSRPGQGGETQYF. As DNA, the CDR3 is TGTGCTAGCAGCTCCCGACCGGGACAGGGAGGGGAGACCCAGTACTTC.

The V gene is TRBV5-6, the J gene TRBJ1-4; D unclear. Trimming cost V 3 bases and J 4 bases, with 16 bases left between them. The CDR3 sequence is 16 residues long. Germline-derived CDR1 and CDR2 are SGHDT and YYEEEE. CDR3 sequence: CASSSNPGGFNEKLFF. In DNA, the CDR3 is TGTGCCAGCAGCTCCAACCCAGGAGGCTTTAATGAAAAACTGTTTTTT. Drawing the rest from reference TRBV5-6 and TRBJ1-4, the complete variable domain is DAGVTQSPTHLIKTRGQQVTLRCSPKSGHDTVSWYQQALGQGPQFIFQYYEEEERQRGNFPDRFSGHQFPNYSSELNVNALLLGDSALYLCASSSNPGGFNEKLFFGSGTQLSVL.

The chain has TRBV28 and TRBJ1-1; D is unclear. The CDR3 is 14 amino acids. V lost 6 bases and J 4 bases, leaving 15 bases between the germline ends. The germline gives CDR1 MDHEN, CDR2 SYDVKM. CDR3 residues: CASSPFGVGTEAFF. DNA for the CDR3: TGTGCCAGCAGCCCTTTTGGGGTGGGCACTGAAGCTTTCTTT.

The CDR3 loop is CASSVGTSAYNEQFF. The CDR3 DNA is TGTGCCAGCAGCGTAGGGACTAGCGCCTACAATGAGCAGTTCTTC. The rearrangement joins TRBV9 to TRBJ2-1, with 9 positions matching TRBD2. The V gene end was trimmed by 0 bases and the J gene end by 2 bases; junction bases not matched to a gene: 0. This CDR3 spans 15 amino acids. The germline CDR1 and CDR2 sequences are SGDLS and YYNGEE.